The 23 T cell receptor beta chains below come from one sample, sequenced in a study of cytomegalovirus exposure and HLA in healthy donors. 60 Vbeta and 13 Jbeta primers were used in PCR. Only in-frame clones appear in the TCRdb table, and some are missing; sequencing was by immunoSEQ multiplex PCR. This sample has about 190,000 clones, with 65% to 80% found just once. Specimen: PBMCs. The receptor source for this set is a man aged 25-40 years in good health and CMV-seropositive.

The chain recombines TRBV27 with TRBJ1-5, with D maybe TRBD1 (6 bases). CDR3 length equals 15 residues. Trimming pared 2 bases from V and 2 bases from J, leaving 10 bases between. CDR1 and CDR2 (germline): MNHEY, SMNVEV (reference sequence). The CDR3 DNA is TGTGCCAGCAGTTTAGGGACAAGGGGCAATCAGCCCCAGCATTTT. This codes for CASSLGTRGNQPQHF.

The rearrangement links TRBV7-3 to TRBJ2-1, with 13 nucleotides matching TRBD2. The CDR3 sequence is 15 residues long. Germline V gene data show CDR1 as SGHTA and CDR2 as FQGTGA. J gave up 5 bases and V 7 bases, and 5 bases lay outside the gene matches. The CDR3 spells CASTPGTSGNNEQFF. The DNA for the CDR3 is TGTGCCAGCACCCCCGGGACTAGCGGGAACAATGAGCAGTTCTTC.

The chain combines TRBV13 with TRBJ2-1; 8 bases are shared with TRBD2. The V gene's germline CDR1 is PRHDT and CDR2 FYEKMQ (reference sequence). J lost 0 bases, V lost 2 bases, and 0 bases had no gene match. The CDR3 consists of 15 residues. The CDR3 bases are TGTGCCAGCAGCTTAACTAGCGGCTCCTACAATGAGCAGTTCTTC. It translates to CASSLTSGSYNEQFF.

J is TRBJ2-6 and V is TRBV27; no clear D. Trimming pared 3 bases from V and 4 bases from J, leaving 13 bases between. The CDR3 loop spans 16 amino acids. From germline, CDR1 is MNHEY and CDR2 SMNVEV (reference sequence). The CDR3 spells CASSLDWAAGANVLTF. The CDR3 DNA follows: TGTGCCAGCAGTTTGGATTGGGCAGCCGGGGCCAACGTCCTGACTTTC.

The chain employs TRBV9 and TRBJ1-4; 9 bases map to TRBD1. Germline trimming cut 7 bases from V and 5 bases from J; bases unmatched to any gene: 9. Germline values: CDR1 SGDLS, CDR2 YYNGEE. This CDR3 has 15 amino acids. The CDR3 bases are TGTGCCAGCGGGGGACAGGGCCTTTCCAATGAAAAACTGTTTTTT. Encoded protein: CASGGQGLSNEKLFF.

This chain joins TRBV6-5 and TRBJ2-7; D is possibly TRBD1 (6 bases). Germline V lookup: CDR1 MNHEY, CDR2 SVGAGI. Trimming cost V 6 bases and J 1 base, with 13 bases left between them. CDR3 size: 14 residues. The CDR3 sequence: CASSSGHPSYEQYF. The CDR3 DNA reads TGTGCCAGCAGCTCGGGACACCCATCCTACGAGCAGTACTTC.

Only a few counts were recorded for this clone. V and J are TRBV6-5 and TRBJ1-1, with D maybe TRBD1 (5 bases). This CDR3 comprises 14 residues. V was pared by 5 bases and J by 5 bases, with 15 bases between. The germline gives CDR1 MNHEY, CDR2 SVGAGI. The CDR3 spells CASSPAGEGTEAFF. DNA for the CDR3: TGTGCCAGCAGTCCGGCGGGGGAGGGAACTGAAGCTTTCTTT.

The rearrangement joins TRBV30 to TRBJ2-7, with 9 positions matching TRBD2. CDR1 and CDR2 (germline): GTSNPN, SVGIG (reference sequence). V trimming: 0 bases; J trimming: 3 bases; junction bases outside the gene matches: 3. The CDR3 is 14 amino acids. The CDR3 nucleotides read TGTGCCTGGAGTGTACGCGGGAGGGTCTACGAGCAGTACTTC. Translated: CAWSVRGRVYEQYF.

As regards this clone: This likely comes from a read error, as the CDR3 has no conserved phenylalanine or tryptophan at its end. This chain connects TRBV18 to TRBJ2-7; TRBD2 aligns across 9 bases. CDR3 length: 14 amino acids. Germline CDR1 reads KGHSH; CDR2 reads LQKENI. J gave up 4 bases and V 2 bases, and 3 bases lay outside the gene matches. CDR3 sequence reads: CASSPATSGYEQYS. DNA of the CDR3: TGTGCCAGCTCACCAGCGACTAGCGGATACGAGCAGTACTCC.

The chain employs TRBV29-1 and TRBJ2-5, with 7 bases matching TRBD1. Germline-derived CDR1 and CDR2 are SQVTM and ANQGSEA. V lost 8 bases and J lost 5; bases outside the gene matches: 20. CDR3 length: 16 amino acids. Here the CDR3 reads CSTSLLGTVDRETQYF. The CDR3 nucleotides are TGCAGCACGTCGCTCTTAGGGACAGTGGACCGGGAGACCCAGTACTTC.

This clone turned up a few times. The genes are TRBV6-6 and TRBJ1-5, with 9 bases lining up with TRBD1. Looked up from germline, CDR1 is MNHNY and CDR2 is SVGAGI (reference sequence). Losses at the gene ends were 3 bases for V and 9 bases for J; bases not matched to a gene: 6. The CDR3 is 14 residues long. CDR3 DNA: TGTGCCAGCAGTTATGAGGACAGGGGCCTGCCCCAGCATTTT. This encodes CASSYEDRGLPQHF.

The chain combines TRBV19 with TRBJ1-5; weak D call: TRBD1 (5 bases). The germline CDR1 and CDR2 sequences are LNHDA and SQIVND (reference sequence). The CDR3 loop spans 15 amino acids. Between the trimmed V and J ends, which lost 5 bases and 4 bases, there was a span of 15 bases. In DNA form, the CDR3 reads TGTGCCAGTAGTGGGCCGGGGGGAGTTAATCAGCCCCAGCATTTT. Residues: CASSGPGGVNQPQHF.

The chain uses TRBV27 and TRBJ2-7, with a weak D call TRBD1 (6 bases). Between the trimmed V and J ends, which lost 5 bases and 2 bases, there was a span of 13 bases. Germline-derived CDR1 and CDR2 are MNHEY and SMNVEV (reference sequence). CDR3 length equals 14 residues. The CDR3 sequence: CASSKQGFTYEQYF. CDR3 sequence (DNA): TGTGCCAGCAGTAAACAGGGTTTTACCTACGAGCAGTACTTC.

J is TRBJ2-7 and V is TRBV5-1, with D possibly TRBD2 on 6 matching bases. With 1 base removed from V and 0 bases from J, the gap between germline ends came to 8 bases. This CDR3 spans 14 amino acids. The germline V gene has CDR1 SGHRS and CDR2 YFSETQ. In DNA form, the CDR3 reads TGCGCCAGCAGCTTGTTGGGGGGCTCCTACGAGCAGTACTTC. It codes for CASSLLGGSYEQYF.

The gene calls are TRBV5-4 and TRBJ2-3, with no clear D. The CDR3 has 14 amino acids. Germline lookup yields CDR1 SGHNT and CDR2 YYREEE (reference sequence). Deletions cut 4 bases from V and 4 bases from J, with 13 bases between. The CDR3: CASSPGGLADTQYF. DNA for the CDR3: TGTGCCAGCAGCCCCGGCGGTTTGGCAGATACGCAGTATTTT.

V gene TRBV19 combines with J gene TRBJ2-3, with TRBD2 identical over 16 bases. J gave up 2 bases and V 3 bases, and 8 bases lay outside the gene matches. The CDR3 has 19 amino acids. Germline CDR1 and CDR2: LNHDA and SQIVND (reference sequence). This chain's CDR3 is CASSMGLAGGPEHTDTQYF. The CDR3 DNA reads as TGTGCCAGTAGTATGGGACTAGCGGGAGGGCCGGAACACACAGATACGCAGTATTTT.

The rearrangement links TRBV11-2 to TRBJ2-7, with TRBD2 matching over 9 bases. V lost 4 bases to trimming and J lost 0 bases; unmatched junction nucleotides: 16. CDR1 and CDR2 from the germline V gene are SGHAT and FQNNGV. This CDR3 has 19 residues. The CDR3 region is CASSYRQGRLAASSYEQYF. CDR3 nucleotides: TGTGCCAGCAGCTATCGACAGGGAAGACTAGCGGCCTCCTCCTACGAGCAGTACTTC.

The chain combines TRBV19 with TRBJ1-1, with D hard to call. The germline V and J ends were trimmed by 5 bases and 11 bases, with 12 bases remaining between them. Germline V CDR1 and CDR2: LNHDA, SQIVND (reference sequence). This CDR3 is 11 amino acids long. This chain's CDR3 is CASSFGKEAFF. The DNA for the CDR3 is TGTGCCAGTAGTTTCGGGAAGGAGGCTTTCTTT.

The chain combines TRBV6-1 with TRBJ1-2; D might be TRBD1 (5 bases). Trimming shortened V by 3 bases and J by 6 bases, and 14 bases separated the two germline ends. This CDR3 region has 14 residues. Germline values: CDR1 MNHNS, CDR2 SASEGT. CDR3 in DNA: TGTGCCAGCAGTGATTTGGGGCCCCGGGATGGCTACACCTTC. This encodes CASSDLGPRDGYTF.

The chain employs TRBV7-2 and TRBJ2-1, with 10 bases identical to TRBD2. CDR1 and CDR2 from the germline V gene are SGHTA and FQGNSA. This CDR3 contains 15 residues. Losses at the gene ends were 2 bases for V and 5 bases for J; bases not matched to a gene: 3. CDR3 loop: CASSLFTSGDNEQFF. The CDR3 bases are TGTGCCAGCAGCTTATTTACTAGCGGGGACAATGAGCAGTTCTTC.

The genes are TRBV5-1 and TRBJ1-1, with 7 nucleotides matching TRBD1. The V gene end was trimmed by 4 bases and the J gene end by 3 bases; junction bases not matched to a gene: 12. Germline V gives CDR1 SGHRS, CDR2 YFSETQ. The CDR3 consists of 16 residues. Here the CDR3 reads CASSPKSQGGYTEAFF. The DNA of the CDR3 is TGCGCCAGCAGCCCCAAGTCTCAGGGGGGCTACACTGAAGCTTTCTTT. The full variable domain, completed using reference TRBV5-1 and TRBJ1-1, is KAGVTQTPRYLIKTRGQQVTLSCSPISGHRSVSWYQQTPGQGLQFLFEYFSETQRNKGNFPGRFSGRQFSNSRSEMNVSTLELGDSALYLCASSPKSQGGYTEAFFGQGTRLTVV.

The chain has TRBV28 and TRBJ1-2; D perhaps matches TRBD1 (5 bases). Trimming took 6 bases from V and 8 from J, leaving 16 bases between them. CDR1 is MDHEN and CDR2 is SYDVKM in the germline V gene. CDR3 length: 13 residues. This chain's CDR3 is CASRGGRAGGYTF. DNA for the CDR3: TGTGCCAGCAGGGGCGGCAGGGCCGGGGGCTACACCTTC.

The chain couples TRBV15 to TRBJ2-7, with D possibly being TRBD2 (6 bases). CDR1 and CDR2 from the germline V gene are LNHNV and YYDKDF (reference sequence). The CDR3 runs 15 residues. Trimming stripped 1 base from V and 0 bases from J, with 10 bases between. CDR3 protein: CATSRGRESSYEQYF. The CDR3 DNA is TGTGCCACCAGCAGAGGGAGGGAGAGCTCCTACGAGCAGTACTTC.